Listed below are T cell receptor beta chains from one sample, sequenced in a study of cytomegalovirus exposure and HLA in healthy donors. Sequencing used immunoSEQ multiplex PCR; TCRdb keeps in-frame clones, though not all of them. Here the sample spans about 130,000 clones, 90% to 96% being singletons. Sequenced input: PBMCs. The origin of the receptors is a man aged 18 to 30 in good health and CMV-seronegative. Each CDR3 is given with its conserved first and last residue. Fields, in order: D gene, J gene, V gene, clone size, CDR3 protein, CDR3 DNA. D genes are given only for firm matches. Some rows have no size entry. The others give once, few or many, or a class for an expanded clone.

>TRBD2|TRBJ2-1|TRBV7-3|.
CASSLLSTSGRGNEQFF
TGTGCCAGCAGCTTACTTTCTACTAGCGGGAGAGGCAATGAGCAGTTCTTC
>.|TRBJ1-3|TRBV7-3|.
CASSSLQGNTIYF
TGTGCCAGCAGCTCCTTACAGGGAAACACCATATATTTT
>.|TRBJ1-2|TRBV7-2|.
CASSLYYGYTF
TGTGCCAGCAGCTTATATTATGGCTACACCTTC
>.|TRBJ1-3|TRBV25-1|.
CASSESGGSTGNTIYF
TGTGCCAGCAGTGAGTCAGGAGGATCGACTGGAAACACCATATATTTT
>TRBD2|TRBJ2-7|TRBV7-9|.
CASSPRGSYEQYF
TGTGCCAGCAGCCCCCGCGGGAGTTACGAGCAGTACTTC
>TRBD2|TRBJ2-2|TRBV7-8|few
CASSLPQGLADGELFF
TGTGCCAGCAGCTTACCACAGGGACTAGCAGACGGGGAGCTGTTTTTT
>TRBD2|TRBJ2-7|TRBV7-9|.
CASSLAREGYEQYF
TGTGCCAGCAGCTTAGCCAGGGAGGGCTACGAGCAGTACTTC
>TRBD2|TRBJ2-3|TRBV7-9|.
CASSFVASGATDTQYF
TGTGCCAGCAGCTTTGTGGCTAGCGGGGCTACAGATACGCAGTATTTT
>.|TRBJ1-1|TRBV28|.
CASSLLVGQNTEAFF
TGTGCCAGCAGTTTACTCGTCGGTCAGAACACTGAAGCTTTCTTT
>TRBD1|TRBJ1-5|TRBV29-1|.
CSVEDRQGGSNQPQHF
TGCAGCGTTGAAGATCGACAGGGCGGTTCCAATCAGCCCCAGCATTTT
>.|TRBJ2-7|TRBV11-1|.
CASSDHRLRAGDEQYF
TGTGCCAGCAGCGATCACCGGCTCCGAGCCGGGGACGAGCAGTACTTC
>TRBD2|TRBJ2-7|TRBV19|.
CASSRGGVPYEQYF
TGTGCCAGTAGTAGGGGGGGAGTCCCCTACGAGCAGTACTTC
>.|TRBJ1-3|TRBV30|once
CAWESGSGSDTIYF
TGTGCCTGGGAGTCCGGGTCCGGCTCTGACACCATATATTTT
>.|TRBJ1-1|TRBV9|.
CASSPDNSNTEAFF
TGTGCCAGCAGCCCAGACAACTCGAACACTGAAGCTTTCTTT
>TRBD2|TRBJ2-1|TRBV19|once
CASSMLAGGPPYNEQFF
TGTGCCAGTAGTATGCTAGCGGGAGGGCCCCCTTACAATGAGCAGTTCTTC
>TRBD1|TRBJ1-2|TRBV28|.
CASSPLGTAYGYTF
TGTGCCAGCAGTCCCCTCGGGACAGCTTATGGCTACACCTTC
>.|TRBJ1-3|TRBV5-6|.
CASSLAGPGNTIYF
TGTGCCAGCAGCTTGGCCGGTCCTGGAAACACCATATATTTT
>TRBD1|TRBJ2-2|TRBV9|.
CASSGDEGAGTGELFF
TGTGCCAGCAGCGGGGATGAGGGGGCAGGCACCGGGGAGCTGTTTTTT
>.|TRBJ2-7|TRBV7-6|.
CASSARGKGGTYEQYF
TGTGCCAGCAGCGCCAGGGGGAAAGGAGGGACCTACGAGCAGTACTTC
>.|TRBJ2-6|TRBV4-2|.
CASSQEAHSSGANVLTF
TGTGCCAGCAGCCAAGAGGCTCACAGTTCTGGGGCCAACGTCCTGACTTTC
>TRBD1|TRBJ1-1|TRBV4-2|.
CASSQSGGSTEAFF
TGTGCCAGCAGCCAATCAGGGGGCTCCACTGAAGCTTTCTTT
>.|TRBJ2-7|TRBV7-2|.
CASSLTDSIYEQYF
TGTGCCAGCAGCTTAACGGACAGCATCTACGAGCAGTACTTC
>TRBD2|TRBJ2-2|TRBV13|.
CASSDTAGGPGTGELFF
TGTGCCAGCAGCGACACGGCGGGAGGGCCGGGGACCGGGGAGCTGTTTTTT
>TRBD2|TRBJ2-1|TRBV28|.
CASSLGTSGSSYNEQFF
TGTGCCAGCAGTTTAGGGACTAGCGGGAGCTCCTACAATGAGCAGTTCTTC
>.|TRBJ1-3|TRBV13|.
CASSLASGNTIYF
TGTGCCAGCAGCTTAGCATCCGGAAACACCATATATTTT
>TRBD2|TRBJ2-7|TRBV5-6|.
CASRPSGSYEQYF
TGTGCCAGCAGGCCTAGCGGGAGCTACGAGCAGTACTTC
>.|TRBJ2-3|TRBV10-3|.
CATRMGAGGTDTQYF
TGTGCCACGCGGATGGGTGCGGGCGGCACAGATACGCAGTATTTT
>TRBD2|TRBJ2-2|TRBV4-2|.
CASSQRREGTGELFF
TGTGCCAGCAGCCAAAGACGGGAGGGGACCGGGGAGCTGTTTTTT
>.|TRBJ1-3|TRBV9|.
CASSAFAGSSGNTIYF
TGTGCCAGCAGCGCCTTTGCAGGAAGCTCTGGAAACACCATATATTTT
>TRBD1|TRBJ2-2|TRBV2|.
CASSDRDRVATGELFF
TGTGCCAGCAGTGACCGGGACAGGGTTGCCACCGGGGAGCTGTTTTTT
>TRBD2|TRBJ2-1|TRBV11-3|.
CASSVTSGGSSYNEQFF
TGTGCCAGCAGCGTCACCTCGGGCGGGAGCTCCTACAATGAGCAGTTCTTC
>TRBD1|TRBJ1-4|TRBV28|.
CASSFYNPGTGSRKLFF
TGTGCCAGCAGTTTCTATAATCCCGGGACAGGGAGTCGAAAACTGTTTTTT
>TRBD2|TRBJ2-7|TRBV11-1|.
CASSSYTSASYEQYF
TGTGCCAGCAGCTCCTATACTAGCGCCTCTTACGAGCAGTACTTC
>.|TRBJ2-7|TRBV29-1|.
CSVYRGLEQYF
TGCAGCGTTTACAGGGGACTTGAGCAGTACTTC
>.|TRBJ1-1|TRBV11-3|.
CASRAGGGMNTEAFF
TGTGCCAGCAGAGCGGGCGGGGGCATGAACACTGAAGCTTTCTTT
>TRBD2|TRBJ2-3|TRBV7-3|.
CASRPTSGASTDTQYF
TGTGCCAGCAGACCTACTAGCGGGGCTAGCACAGATACGCAGTATTTT
>.|TRBJ2-7|TRBV6-5|.
CASSSLGEQYF
TGTGCCAGCAGTTCCCTAGGCGAGCAGTACTTC
>TRBD1|TRBJ2-1|TRBV28|.
CASSLSGGVGYNEQFF
TGTGCCAGCAGTTTATCAGGGGGAGTGGGCTACAATGAGCAGTTCTTC
>.|TRBJ2-6|TRBV2|.
CASSGSGVGANVLTF
TGTGCCAGCTCCGGGTCAGGGGTTGGGGCCAACGTCCTGACTTTC
>.|TRBJ2-7|TRBV28|.
CASSSPLRRGSYEQYF
TGTGCCAGCAGTTCCCCTCTTCGGAGGGGCTCCTACGAGCAGTACTTC
>.|TRBJ2-7|TRBV7-2|.
CASSLGQPVYEQYF
TGTGCCAGCAGCTTAGGACAGCCCGTCTACGAGCAGTACTTC
>TRBD2|TRBJ2-3|TRBV2|.
CASRIGLAITDTQYF
TGTGCCAGCCGAATCGGACTAGCCATCACAGATACGCAGTATTTT
>.|TRBJ1-4|TRBV5-4|.
CASSLGAGAWEKLFF
TGTGCCAGCAGCTTGGGGGCAGGGGCGTGGGAAAAACTGTTTTTT
>.|TRBJ2-1|TRBV7-6|once
CASSQNLGVWNEQFF
TGTGCCAGCAGCCAGAATCTAGGGGTTTGGAATGAGCAGTTCTTC